These 23 T cell receptor beta chains share one sample of origin, sequenced in a study of shared clonotypes between healthy human individuals. Naivety among CD8 cells was defined by CD45RO negativity and positive CCR7 selection, thereby excluding terminally differentiated effector memory CD45RA+ cells. Method: immunoSEQ multiplex PCR; TCRdb's copy keeps in-frame clones and lacks some. Here the sample spans roughly 2.1 million clones, about 92% being singletons. The material sequenced was naive CD8+ T cells from PBMCs. All receptors derive from a man in his late teens or twenties in good health. Some clones in this sample may be carry-over from other donors' samples.

This clone was counted between two and nine times. This chain uses TRBV9 with TRBJ2-2; D call uncertain. With 3 bases removed from V and 2 bases from J, the gap between germline ends came to 5 bases. This CDR3 comprises 13 residues. From germline, CDR1 is SGDLS and CDR2 YYNGEE. CDR3 sequence (DNA): TGTGCCAGCAGCGACATCAACACCGGGGAGCTGTTTTTT. Its protein product is CASSDINTGELFF.

The chain joins TRBV4-3 to TRBJ2-3; D gene uncertain. The germline gives CDR1 LGHNA, CDR2 YSLEER. The ends were cut back, 5 bases at V and 7 bases at J, with 13 bases in the middle. CDR3 size: 13 residues. This CDR3 is CASSAGHTNTQYF. The CDR3 DNA reads TGCGCCAGCAGCGCCGGGCACACCAATACGCAGTATTTT.

On this clone: The sample carries other DNA sequences with the same CDR3. This chain uses TRBV28 with TRBJ1-1, with 8 bases lining up with TRBD1. The CDR3 runs 14 residues. CDR1 is MDHEN, CDR2 SYDVKM, per germline. V dropped 2 bases and J dropped 4; count of bases not matched to a gene: 3. CDR3 sequence (DNA): TGTGCCAGCAGTTTAGACAGGGGTGGCACTGAAGCTTTCTTT. Translating it yields CASSLDRGGTEAFF.

V usage is TRBV29-1 and J usage is TRBJ2-1; the match to TRBD2 covers 7 bases. V trimming: 1 base; J trimming: 10 bases; junction bases outside the gene matches: 7. Germline CDR1 and CDR2: SQVTM and ANQGSEA. This CDR3 is 13 amino acids long. CDR3 coding DNA: TGCAGCGTTGAAGGTGGGAGTAGCGGGGAGCAGTTCTTC. Its translation is CSVEGGSSGEQFF.

The chain is built from TRBV9 and TRBJ2-1; D is uncertain. CDR3 length: 15 amino acids. The V gene's germline CDR1 is SGDLS and CDR2 YYNGEE. The V and J ends lost 4 bases and 5 bases respectively, with 16 bases between them. The CDR3 spells CASSPHHGANNEQFF. CDR3 nucleotide sequence: TGTGCCAGCAGCCCTCATCATGGAGCAAACAATGAGCAGTTCTTC.

The chain uses TRBV10-3 and TRBJ1-5, with a possible D match to TRBD1 (6 bases). This CDR3 has 16 residues. Looked up from germline, CDR1 is ENHRY and CDR2 is SYGVKD. V shed 10 bases and J shed 3 bases, with 22 bases lying between them. The CDR3 sequence is CARMEGHSEDNQPQHF. The CDR3 nucleotides are TGTGCCAGGATGGAGGGACATTCGGAAGACAATCAGCCCCAGCATTTT.

The chain links TRBV5-3 to TRBJ1-1; D is ambiguous. TRBV5-3 is given ORF status, its function remaining uncertain. V lost 0 bases and J lost 3, with 9 bases in between. This CDR3 comprises 14 residues. The CDR3 DNA reads as TGTGCCAGAAGCTTGGGAAACGAGCACACTGAAGCTTTCTTT. It translates to CARSLGNEHTEAFF.

The rearrangement joins TRBV19 to TRBJ2-1, with 11 positions matching TRBD2. V was clipped by 5 bases and J by 1 base; unmatched bases: 7. CDR3 length equals 17 residues. Germline V gene sequence: CDR1 LNHDA, CDR2 SQIVND (reference sequence). CDR3 nucleotide sequence: TGTGCCAGTAGTTTACCGGGACTAGCGGTTTCCTACAATGAGCAGTTCTTC. Translated, it gives CASSLPGLAVSYNEQFF. Full variable domain (rest looked up from reference TRBV19 and TRBJ2-1): DGGITQSPKYLFRKEGQNVTLSCEQNLNHDAMYWYRQDPGQGLRLIYYSQIVNDFQKGDIAEGYSVSREKKESFPLTVTSAQKNPTAFYLCASSLPGLAVSYNEQFFGPGTRLTVL.

V is TRBV20-1 and J is TRBJ2-7; D unresolved. The CDR3 is 10 amino acids. The germline V gene encodes CDR1 DFQATT and CDR2 SNEGSKA (reference sequence). V lost 6 bases and J 6 bases, leaving 9 bases between the germline ends. CDR3 in DNA: TGCAGTGCCGCCCCGGGCGAGCAGTACTTC. The encoded protein is CSAAPGEQYF.

The chain is built from TRBV19 and TRBJ2-1; TRBD1 matches at 9 bases. Germline CDR1 is LNHDA and CDR2 is SQIVND (reference sequence). This CDR3 has 14 amino acids. Losses at the gene ends were 4 bases for V and 9 bases for J; bases not matched to a gene: 7. This chain's CDR3 is CASSTWDRDAEQFF. DNA of the CDR3: TGTGCCAGTAGTACCTGGGACAGGGATGCTGAGCAGTTCTTC.

The V and J genes are TRBV2 and TRBJ2-3; 8 bases map to TRBD2. V dropped 2 bases and J dropped 0; count of bases not matched to a gene: 7. This CDR3 has 17 amino acids. Germline CDR1 and CDR2: SNHLY and FYNNEI. The CDR3: CASSELSSGRSTDTQYF. CDR3 coding DNA: TGTGCCAGCAGTGAATTGTCTAGCGGGCGTAGCACAGATACGCAGTATTTT.

This clone was found once. The J gene is TRBJ2-2, the V gene TRBV30; tentatively, D is TRBD1 (6 bases). V was clipped by 3 bases and J by 3 bases, with 14 bases between them. This CDR3 is built from 15 residues. The germline V gene has CDR1 GTSNPN and CDR2 SVGIG (reference sequence). DNA of the CDR3: TGTGCCTGGAGAAATTCAGGGGCACACACCGGGGAGCTGTTTTTT. Its protein is CAWRNSGAHTGELFF.

The V gene is TRBV9, the J gene TRBJ2-2, with 8 bases fitting TRBD2. Germline-derived CDR1 and CDR2 are SGDLS and YYNGEE. Trimming at V came to 3 bases and at J to 3 bases, leaving 7 bases not matched to a gene. This CDR3 contains 16 residues. The DNA of the CDR3 is TGTGCCAGCAGCGCAACTAGCGGTCGTTACACCGGGGAGCTGTTTTTT. It encodes CASSATSGRYTGELFF.

The rearrangement joins TRBV7-8 to TRBJ2-1, with 14 bases identical to TRBD2. Germline CDR1 reads SGHVS; CDR2 reads FQNEAQ. This CDR3 has 20 amino acids. The J segment lost 8 bases and the V segment lost 1 base, leaving 16 bases of the junction unmatched. The CDR3 reads CASSLVQELTSGRAFYEQFF. For the CDR3, the DNA is TGTGCCAGCAGCTTAGTACAGGAACTGACTAGCGGGAGGGCCTTTTATGAGCAGTTCTTC.

The CDR3 nucleotides read TGTGCCAGCAGCTCGGGCTCCGCCAAAAACATTCAGTACTTC. This codes for CASSSGSAKNIQYF. This rearrangement joins TRBV7-8 to TRBJ2-4; D is uncertain. Looked up from germline, CDR1 is SGHVS and CDR2 is FQNEAQ. There are 14 residues in the CDR3. V was pared by 4 bases and J by 1 base, with 8 bases between.

V gene TRBV5-1 combines with J gene TRBJ2-7; D call uncertain. V was trimmed by 4 bases and J by 5 bases, leaving 16 bases between them. Germline CDR1 is SGHRS and CDR2 is YFSETQ. The length of the CDR3 is 14 residues. The CDR3 bases are TGCGCCAGCAGCCCAGAATGGCAGGCTAACGAGCAGTACTTC. As protein: CASSPEWQANEQYF.

On this clone itself: The sample holds other DNA sequences that translate to the same CDR3. The chain uses TRBV20-1 and TRBJ2-5; no reliable D call. CDR1 and CDR2 from the germline V gene are DFQATT and SNEGSKA (reference sequence). There are 11 residues in the CDR3. Trimming removed 2 bases from V and 2 bases from J, with 3 bases in between. The CDR3 nucleotides read TGCAGTGCTAGAACGCAAGAGACCCAGTACTTC. It codes for CSARTQETQYF.

This chain connects TRBV7-9 to TRBJ2-7; a possible D gene is TRBD1 (6 bases). V lost 3 bases and J lost 1, with 10 bases in between. Germline values: CDR1 SEHNR, CDR2 FQNEAQ (reference sequence). The CDR3 runs 14 residues. The CDR3 DNA reads TGTGCCAGCAGCTTTCCAGGGGATTCCTACGAGCAGTACTTC. Its translation is CASSFPGDSYEQYF.

Remarks on this clone: Other DNA sequences from this sample encode an identical CDR3 as well. The CDR3, as DNA: TGTGCCATCAGGACCGGACAGACCTACGAGCAGTACTTC. This sequence encodes CAIRTGQTYEQYF. J is TRBJ2-7 and V is TRBV10-3; maybe TRBD1 (6 bases). The CDR3 covers 13 residues. The V and J ends lost 6 bases and 2 bases respectively, with 11 bases between them. The germline V gene encodes CDR1 ENHRY and CDR2 SYGVKD.

The rearrangement uses TRBV13 and TRBJ2-7; D possibly matches TRBD1 or TRBD2 (5 bases each). The V gene lost 4 bases and the J gene lost 4 bases, with 17 bases spanning the gap. The CDR3 totals 15 residues. CDR1 PRHDT and CDR2 FYEKMQ come from the germline V gene (reference sequence). The CDR3 is CASSSRWDVLYEQYF. The CDR3 DNA sequence: TGTGCCAGCAGCTCCCGGTGGGACGTTTTGTACGAGCAGTACTTC.

This chain links TRBV5-1 with TRBJ2-3, with a weak D call TRBD2 (6 bases). CDR3 size: 19 residues. Between the trimmed V and J ends, which lost 0 bases and 1 base, there was a span of 21 bases. Germline V gene sequence: CDR1 SGHRS, CDR2 YFSETQ. Here the CDR3 DNA reads TGCGCCAGCAGCTTGGGTCTAGCGCTCTCCCCCGGCGGCACAGATACGCAGTATTTT. Translating it yields CASSLGLALSPGGTDTQYF.

V is TRBV28 and J is TRBJ2-1; TRBD2 matches 10 bases. Germline V lookup: CDR1 MDHEN, CDR2 SYDVKM. The CDR3 contains 18 residues. Trimming cost V 6 bases and J 3 bases; bases outside gene matches: 14. Written as DNA, the CDR3 is TGTGCCAGCAGCGAACCTACCGGGGCTAGCGGGAGCTACAATGAGCAGTTCTTC. This sequence encodes CASSEPTGASGSYNEQFF.

J is TRBJ2-6 and V is TRBV5-5; possibly TRBD2 for D (5 bases). V lost 2 bases to trimming and J lost 7 bases, with 19 bases between them. CDR1 and CDR2 from the germline V gene are SGHKS and YYEKEE (reference sequence). The CDR3 totals 17 residues. CDR3 sequence: CASSFSPPSSGANVLTF. DNA of the CDR3: TGTGCCAGCAGCTTTTCCCCTCCCAGCAGCGGAGCCAACGTCCTGACTTTC. The full variable domain, completed using reference TRBV5-5 and TRBJ2-6, is DAGVTQSPTHLIKTRGQQVTLRCSPISGHKSVSWYQQVLGQGPQFIFQYYEKEERGRGNFPDRFSARQFPNYSSELNVNALLLGDSALYLCASSFSPPSSGANVLTFGAGSRLTVL.